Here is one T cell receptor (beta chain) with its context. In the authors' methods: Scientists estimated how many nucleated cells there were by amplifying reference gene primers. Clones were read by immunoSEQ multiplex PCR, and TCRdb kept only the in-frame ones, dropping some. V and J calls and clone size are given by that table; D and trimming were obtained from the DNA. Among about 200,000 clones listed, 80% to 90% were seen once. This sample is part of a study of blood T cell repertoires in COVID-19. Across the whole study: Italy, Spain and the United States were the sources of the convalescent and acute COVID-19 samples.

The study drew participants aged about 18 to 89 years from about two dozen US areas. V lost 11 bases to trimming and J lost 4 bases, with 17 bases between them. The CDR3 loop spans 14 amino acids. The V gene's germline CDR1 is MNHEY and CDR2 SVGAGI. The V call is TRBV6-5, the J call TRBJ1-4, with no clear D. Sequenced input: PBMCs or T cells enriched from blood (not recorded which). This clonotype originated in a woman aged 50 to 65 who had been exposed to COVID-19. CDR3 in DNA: TGTGCCGCGGGAGGGTTTTGGGATAATGAAAAACTGTTTTTT. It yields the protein CAAGGFWDNEKLFF.